The 2 T cell receptor beta chains reported below all come from one sample, sequenced in a study of T cells expressing NK-cell markers. Reprocessing the 5' RACE reads, TCRdb reports a single entry for every CDR3 protein and omits DNA. The repertoire table contains 200,000 to 300,000 distinct CDR3 sequences. The sample was blood T cells: a sorted CD56 or NKG2C T cell subset, CD4+ or CD8+ T cells, or bulk PBMC T cells (not recorded which). These receptors came from a man aged 18 to 30 in good health.

The chain is built from TRBV20-1 and TRBJ1-4. Germline V gene data show CDR1 as DFQATT and CDR2 as SNEGSKA (reference sequence). This CDR3 is built from 13 residues. The CDR3 region is CSALDLTNEKLFF.

The rearrangement links TRBV24-1 to TRBJ2-1; with no DNA, the TCRdb D assignment of TRBD1 cannot be verified. The germline CDR1 and CDR2 sequences are KGHDR and SFDVKD. This CDR3 comprises 15 residues. This CDR3 reads CATSDLGTGVNEQFF.